The 4 T cell receptor beta chains given below trace back to one sample, sequenced in a study of blood T cells in healthy people across ages. The use of a sample-barcoded 5' primer and a J-beta primer mix characterized a second PCR of 7 to 11 cycles. TCRdb reanalysed the 5' RACE reads using MiXCR and keeps one entry per CDR3 protein. The table has fewer than 800,000 distinct CDR3 sequences, approximately 30% seen once; the top ten hold over 15%. The specimen was blood. Source of these receptors: a woman aged 80 or over in good health.

Remarks on this clonotype: A read error may explain this, as a much larger clone is one base away. The genes are TRBV19 and TRBJ1-2; D is unresolved. CDR1 and CDR2 from the germline V gene are LNHDA and SQIVND (reference sequence). The V end lost 5 bases, the J end lost 4 bases, and 17 bases lay between the germline ends. The CDR3 totals 15 residues. The CDR3 reads CASSLHGEPVYGYTF. CDR3 nucleotides: TGTGCCAGTAGTCTCCACGGGGAGCCGGTCTATGGCTACACCTTC.

Regarding this clonotype: A much larger clone lies a single base off, so this may be a read error. The V call is TRBV11-2, the J call TRBJ2-7; D unresolved. In germline, CDR1 is SGHAT, CDR2 FQNNGV. The CDR3 sequence is 12 residues long. CDR3 sequence: CAGSLDAHEQYF. The CDR3 nucleotides read TGTGCCGGCAGCTTAGATGCACACGAGCAGTACTTC.

J is TRBJ2-1 and V is TRBV4-1; 12 nucleotides align to TRBD2. V lost 5 bases to trimming and J lost 0 bases; unmatched junction nucleotides: 5. The CDR3 totals 17 residues. Germline CDR1 reads MGHRA; CDR2 reads YSYEKL. Here the CDR3 reads CASSGLAGMSSYNEQFF. For the CDR3, the DNA is TGCGCCAGCAGCGGACTAGCGGGGATGAGCTCCTACAATGAGCAGTTCTTC.

Details on this clonotype: A much larger clone is a single base away; this may be a read error. The V and J genes are TRBV27 and TRBJ1-2; D ambiguous. Germline V gene lookup returns CDR1 MNHEY and CDR2 SMNVEV (reference sequence). The CDR3 has 13 residues. Trimming stripped 7 bases from V and 6 bases from J, with 15 bases between. CDR3: CASKRDTRHGYTF. In DNA form, the CDR3 reads TGTGCCAGCAAGAGGGATACTAGACATGGCTACACCTTC.